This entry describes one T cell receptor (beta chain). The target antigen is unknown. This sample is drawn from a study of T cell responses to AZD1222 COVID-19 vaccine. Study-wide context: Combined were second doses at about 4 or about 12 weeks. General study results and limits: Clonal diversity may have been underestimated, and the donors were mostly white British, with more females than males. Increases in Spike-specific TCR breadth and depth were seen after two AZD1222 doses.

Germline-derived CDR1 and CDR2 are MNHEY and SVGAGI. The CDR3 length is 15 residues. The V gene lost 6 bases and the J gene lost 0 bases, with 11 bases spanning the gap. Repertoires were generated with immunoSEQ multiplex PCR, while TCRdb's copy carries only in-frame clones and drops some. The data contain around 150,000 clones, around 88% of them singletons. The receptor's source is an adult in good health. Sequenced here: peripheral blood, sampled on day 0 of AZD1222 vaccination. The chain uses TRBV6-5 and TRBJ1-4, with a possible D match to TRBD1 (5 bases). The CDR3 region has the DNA TGTGCCAGCAGATGGGGGTCTTCAACTAATGAAAAACTGTTTTTT. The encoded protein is CASRWGSSTNEKLFF.